This T cell receptor (beta chain) was sequenced for a study of spatial heterogeneity in lung cancer. Time point indicated: sample taken at primary tumor resection. This clonotype was picked up many times. There are 12 residues in the CDR3. The ends were cut back, 8 bases at V and 1 base at J, with 9 bases in the middle. Germline values: CDR1 MDHEN, CDR2 SYDVKM. TCRdb recomputed calls from the 5' RACE reads with MiXCR, one row per CDR3 protein. The table has tens of thousands of distinct CDR3 sequences, about an eighth seen once; the top ten hold about 57%. This sequence originates from a male donor with early-stage non-small cell lung cancer. This rearrangement joins TRBV28 to TRBJ2-7; weak D call: TRBD2 (5 bases). The sequencing used PBMCs, collected at surgery. DNA for the CDR3: TGTGCCAGCGTCGGGGATTCCTACGAGCAGTACTTC. It codes for CASVGDSYEQYF.